Below are 5 T cell receptor beta chains sequenced from a single sample in a study of graft-versus-host responses after intestinal transplantation. The assay was immunoSEQ multiplex PCR, and TCRdb's table has in-frame clones only and misses some. The sample gives about 110,000 clones, approximately 93% of which show up once; approximately 1% is in the top ten. Antigens for these TCRs are unknown. The specimen was unstimulated CD8+ T cells sorted from spleen or lymph node cells, collected before transplant. These receptors all stem from a human donor who was the organ donor for an intestinal transplant.

There are a few counts of this clone. Other DNA sequences from this sample encode an identical CDR3 as well. This chain links TRBV6-1 with TRBJ2-7, with D hard to call. Trimming took off 3 bases at V and 0 bases at J, with 3 bases between the two ends. The CDR3 contains 12 residues. The V gene's germline CDR1 is MNHNS and CDR2 SASEGT. In DNA form, the CDR3 reads TGTGCCAGCAGTGATAGCTCCTACGAGCAGTACTTC. It is translated as CASSDSSYEQYF.

V is TRBV10-2 and J is TRBJ2-7, with 7 nucleotides matching TRBD2. Germline V lookup: CDR1 WSHSY, CDR2 SAAADI. The V segment lost 11 bases and the J segment 6 bases; nucleotides outside the gene matches: 7. The CDR3 loop spans 11 amino acids. The chain's CDR3 is CAAWGGSEQYF. In nucleotides, the CDR3 is TGCGCCGCGTGGGGGGGAAGCGAGCAGTACTTC.

The V gene is TRBV30, the J gene TRBJ2-2; D is unclear. Germline V gene sequence: CDR1 GTSNPN, CDR2 SVGIG (reference sequence). This CDR3 has 12 amino acids. Trimming pared 1 base from V and 2 bases from J, leaving 2 bases between. The CDR3 DNA sequence: TGTGCCTGGAGTGAAAACACCGGGGAGCTGTTTTTT. Encoded protein: CAWSENTGELFF.

This clone was recorded only once. The V call is TRBV10-1, the J call TRBJ2-1, with D maybe TRBD2 (5 bases). The CDR3 runs 17 residues. Germline CDR1 and CDR2: WNHNN and SYGVQD (reference sequence). Trimming pared 2 bases from V and 0 bases from J, leaving 14 bases between. CDR3 amino acids: CASSEVFGKSSYNEQFF. The CDR3, as DNA: TGCGCCAGCAGTGAGGTGTTCGGGAAAAGCTCCTACAATGAGCAGTTCTTC.

DNA of the CDR3: TGTGCCAGCGGGACAGGGTCCTACGAGCAGTACTTC. Translated: CASGTGSYEQYF. The V and J genes are TRBV27 and TRBJ2-7; TRBD1 agrees at 9 bases. Germline values: CDR1 MNHEY, CDR2 SMNVEV (reference sequence). The CDR3 covers 12 residues. V was pared by 8 bases and J by 1 base, with 0 bases of the junction left unmatched.